The 31 T cell receptor beta chains in this list originate from one sample, sequenced in a study of cytomegalovirus exposure and HLA in healthy donors. This PCR relied on a set of 60 Vbeta primers and 13 Jbeta primers. Repertoires were generated with immunoSEQ multiplex PCR, while TCRdb's copy carries only in-frame clones and drops some. Of 75,000 or so clones in the sample, around four fifths are singletons; the top ten hold about 24%. Sequencing was performed on PBMCs. The receptors were sampled from a woman in her thirties in good health and CMV-seropositive.

The chain joins TRBV9 to TRBJ2-7; 10 nucleotides line up with TRBD2. The CDR3 consists of 15 residues. CDR1 and CDR2 from the germline V gene are SGDLS and YYNGEE. V was clipped by 4 bases and J by 2 bases; unmatched bases: 6. The CDR3 region is CASSPGTSVAYEQYF. For the CDR3, the DNA is TGTGCCAGCAGCCCCGGGACTAGCGTAGCCTACGAGCAGTACTTC. Full variable domain (missing parts from reference TRBV9 and TRBJ2-7): DSGVTQTPKHLITATGQRVTLRCSPRSGDLSVYWYQQSLDQGLQFLIQYYNGEERAKGNILERFSAQQFPDLHSELNLSSLELGDSALYFCASSPGTSVAYEQYFGPGTRLTVT.

The chain links TRBV7-3 to TRBJ2-1; possibly TRBD1 for D (6 bases). The germline V gene encodes CDR1 SGHTA and CDR2 FQGTGA. The CDR3 is 13 amino acids. With 4 bases removed from V and 4 bases from J, the gap between germline ends came to 8 bases. The CDR3 region is CASSSQGYNEQFF. The CDR3 nucleotides are TGTGCCAGCAGCTCGCAGGGGTACAATGAGCAGTTCTTC.

This clone was counted a single time. The chain is built from TRBV7-2 and TRBJ2-3, with 8 bases that match TRBD1. The V segment lost 4 bases and the J segment 7 bases; nucleotides outside the gene matches: 10. The V gene's germline CDR1 is SGHTA and CDR2 FQGNSA. The CDR3 length is 15 residues. CDR3 coding DNA: TGTGCCAGCAGCTCTGGGACAGGACGGTCATATACGCAGTATTTT. Amino acid sequence: CASSSGTGRSYTQYF.

The chain joins TRBV6-1 to TRBJ1-2, with a weak D call TRBD1 (6 bases). The CDR3 spans 12 residues. V was clipped by 2 bases and J by 8 bases, with 9 bases between them. Germline CDR1 is MNHNS and CDR2 is SASEGT. The CDR3 loop reads CASSETGSGYTF. The DNA of the CDR3 is TGTGCCAGCAGTGAAACAGGGTCCGGCTACACCTTC.

This clone was found a few times. The gene calls are TRBV18 and TRBJ2-6; the D gene is possibly TRBD2 (7 bases). The V end was cut by 4 bases, the J end by 2 bases, with 9 bases between. The CDR3 runs to 15 residues. The V gene's germline CDR1 is KGHSH and CDR2 LQKENI. For the CDR3, the DNA is TGTGCCAGCTCACTCGGGGGGCCTGGGGCCAACGTCCTGACTTTC. Its protein product is CASSLGGPGANVLTF.

This clone showed up just a few times. V usage is TRBV5-4 and J usage is TRBJ1-4; 10 bases map to TRBD1. CDR1 and CDR2 from the germline V gene are SGHNT and YYREEE (reference sequence). J gave up 8 bases and V 5 bases, and 6 bases lay outside the gene matches. This CDR3 has 14 residues. CDR3 sequence (DNA): TGTGCCAGCAGTCGGGACAGGGGACGAGAAAAACTGTTTTTT. This gives the protein CASSRDRGREKLFF.

The table lists this clone with a few counts. The J gene is TRBJ2-7, the V gene TRBV5-4; 8 positions agree with TRBD2. The length of the CDR3 is 13 residues. Trimming cost V 4 bases and J 3 bases; bases outside gene matches: 3. Germline CDR1 SGHNT, CDR2 YYREEE (reference sequence). CDR3 coding DNA: TGTGCCAGCAGCGGGACTAGGGGCTACGAGCAGTACTTC. This sequence encodes CASSGTRGYEQYF.

The chain couples TRBV15 to TRBJ2-7; D perhaps matches TRBD1 (6 bases). Germline CDR1 is LNHNV and CDR2 is YYDKDF (reference sequence). The V and J ends lost 0 bases and 3 bases respectively, with 9 bases between them. The CDR3 spans 14 residues. CDR3 DNA sequence: TGTGCCACCAGCAGAGATCAGGGGTTCTACGAGCAGTACTTC. It encodes CATSRDQGFYEQYF.

With respect to this clone: Other DNA sequences in the same sample also yield this CDR3. The V gene is TRBV30, the J gene TRBJ2-7; unclear D gene. Trimming cost V 0 bases and J 3 bases, with 6 bases left between them. Germline CDR1 and CDR2: GTSNPN and SVGIG (reference sequence). The CDR3 is 12 amino acids. The chain's CDR3 is CAWSVGGYEQYF. The CDR3 DNA reads as TGTGCCTGGAGTGTCGGTGGCTACGAGCAGTACTTC.

The CDR3 DNA reads TGTGCCAGCAGTGATAGGCTAGTTGCTGACAATGAGCAGTTCTTC. It codes for CASSDRLVADNEQFF. The chain combines TRBV25-1 with TRBJ2-1; no clear D gene. Germline V gives CDR1 MGHDK, CDR2 SYGVNS. The CDR3 runs 15 residues. The V end was cut by 3 bases, the J end by 5 bases, with 14 bases between.

The chain couples TRBV4-3 to TRBJ2-7; TRBD2 matches at 8 bases. The germline V gene has CDR1 LGHNA and CDR2 YSLEER. V was pared by 1 base and J by 6 bases, with 8 bases of the junction left unmatched. The CDR3 totals 15 residues. The CDR3 region is CASSQVLAGLGEQYF. The CDR3, as DNA: TGCGCCAGCAGCCAAGTTCTAGCGGGCTTGGGCGAGCAGTACTTC.

This clone was detected a few times. The CDR3 nucleotides are TGTGCCAGCAGCTTATCAACAGGCCAAACCTACGAGCAGTACTTC. It is translated as CASSLSTGQTYEQYF. This chain joins TRBV11-1 and TRBJ2-7, with D possibly matching TRBD1 (5 bases). The CDR3 sequence is 15 residues long. V was clipped by 2 bases and J by 2 bases, with 13 bases between them. Germline V gene lookup returns CDR1 SGHAT and CDR2 FQDESV (reference sequence).

In this sample, this clone turned up a few times. The chain couples TRBV7-3 to TRBJ2-3, with D tentatively TRBD2 (5 bases). The germline V gene encodes CDR1 SGHTA and CDR2 FQGTGA. The CDR3 totals 12 residues. V lost 5 bases and J lost 5, with 8 bases in between. The CDR3 region has the DNA TGTGCCAGCAGCCCCGAGGGAGATACGCAGTATTTT. This sequence encodes CASSPEGDTQYF. The variable domain in full, with the rest retrieved from reference TRBV7-3 and TRBJ2-3, is GAGVSQTPSNKVTEKGKYVELRCDPISGHTALYWYRQSLGQGPEFLIYFQGTGAADDSGLPNDRFFAVRPEGSVSTLKIQRTERGDSAVYLCASSPEGDTQYFGPGTRLTVL.

The chain uses TRBV5-4 and TRBJ2-7; D possibly corresponds to TRBD2 (5 bases). Germline values: CDR1 SGHNT, CDR2 YYREEE (reference sequence). V lost 4 bases to trimming and J lost 1 base, with 6 bases between them. This CDR3 has 12 amino acids. The CDR3 bases are TGTGCCAGCAGCGTAGCGTCCTACGAGCAGTACTTC. Translating it yields CASSVASYEQYF.

There are a few counts of this clone. The genes are TRBV2 and TRBJ2-1; 8 nucleotides agree with TRBD2. The CDR3 consists of 14 residues. Looked up from germline, CDR1 is SNHLY and CDR2 is FYNNEI. V shed 5 bases and J 6 bases; nucleotides not matched to a gene: 6. This CDR3 reads CASSLSGTSNEQFF. The DNA of the CDR3 is TGTGCCAGCAGTCTCTCCGGGACTAGCAATGAGCAGTTCTTC. Variable domain in full (rest from reference TRBV2 and TRBJ2-1): EPEVTQTPSHQVTQMGQEVILRCVPISNHLYFYWYRQILGQKVEFLVSFYNNEISEKSEIFDDQFSVERPDGSNFTLKIRSTKLEDSAMYFCASSLSGTSNEQFFGPGTRLTVL.

This clone appeared a single time. The chain uses TRBV7-9 and TRBJ2-2, with D maybe TRBD1 (6 bases). Trimming shortened V by 2 bases and J by 8 bases, and 12 bases separated the two germline ends. This CDR3 region has 14 residues. CDR1 and CDR2 from the germline V gene are SEHNR and FQNEAQ (reference sequence). The CDR3 sequence: CASSLTQGIGELFF. The CDR3 bases are TGTGCCAGCAGCTTAACGCAGGGGATAGGGGAGCTGTTTTTT.

The chain links TRBV28 to TRBJ2-4; 9 bases map to TRBD1. The germline V gene encodes CDR1 MDHEN and CDR2 SYDVKM. The length of the CDR3 is 15 residues. V lost 5 bases and J lost 1; bases outside the gene matches: 3. CDR3 loop: CASSGQGFAKNIQYF. The CDR3 DNA follows: TGTGCCAGCAGTGGACAGGGGTTTGCCAAAAACATTCAGTACTTC.

This clone was counted a single time. This chain links TRBV28 with TRBJ2-7, with 7 bases matching TRBD1. V lost 5 bases, J lost 0 bases, and 4 bases stayed unmatched. Germline CDR1 is MDHEN and CDR2 is SYDVKM. This CDR3 contains 14 residues. The DNA for the CDR3 is TGTGCCAGCAGTGAACAGGGGAGCTCCTACGAGCAGTACTTC. Its protein is CASSEQGSSYEQYF.

The chain carries TRBV2 and TRBJ1-1; D gene unclear. This CDR3 is built from 11 residues. V was cut by 11 bases and J by 5 bases, with 12 bases left in between. In germline, CDR1 is SNHLY, CDR2 FYNNEI. The CDR3 region has the DNA TGTGCCCGCCGCCGGGGTACTGAAGCTTTCTTT. Amino acid sequence: CARRRGTEAFF. The full variable domain, with the rest looked up from reference TRBV2 and TRBJ1-1, is EPEVTQTPSHQVTQMGQEVILRCVPISNHLYFYWYRQILGQKVEFLVSFYNNEISEKSEIFDDQFSVERPDGSNFTLKIRSTKLEDSAMYFCARRRGTEAFFGQGTRLTVV.

This chain joins TRBV19 and TRBJ1-5; 9 bases line up with TRBD1. The CDR3 extends over 13 amino acids. Germline CDR1 LNHDA, CDR2 SQIVND (reference sequence). Germline trimming cut 10 bases from V and 4 bases from J; bases unmatched to any gene: 5. The CDR3 here is CATSGQGNQPQHF. Written as DNA, the CDR3 is TGTGCCACCTCCGGACAGGGGAATCAGCCCCAGCATTTT.

The chain is built from TRBV30 and TRBJ2-7; D ambiguous. This CDR3 region has 13 residues. V was clipped by 0 bases and J by 2 bases, with 8 bases between them. From germline, CDR1 is GTSNPN and CDR2 SVGIG (reference sequence). The CDR3 is CAWSVALTYEQYF. The CDR3 coding sequence is TGTGCCTGGAGTGTAGCCCTCACCTACGAGCAGTACTTC.

The rearrangement links TRBV7-9 to TRBJ2-7; 9 bases line up with TRBD1. The CDR3 consists of 15 residues. Looked up from germline, CDR1 is SEHNR and CDR2 is FQNEAQ (reference sequence). With V trimmed by 5 bases and J by 2 bases, 7 bases remained unmatched. The CDR3 sequence is CASSPQGAQTYEQYF. The CDR3 DNA reads TGTGCCAGCAGCCCACAGGGGGCGCAGACCTACGAGCAGTACTTC. The whole variable domain, remainder taken from reference TRBV7-9 and TRBJ2-7, is DTGVSQNPRHKITKRGQNVTFRCDPISEHNRLYWYRQTLGQGPEFLTYFQNEAQLEKSRLLSDRFSAERPKGSFSTLEIQRTEQGDSAMYLCASSPQGAQTYEQYFGPGTRLTVT.

V usage is TRBV6-5 and J usage is TRBJ1-4, with 7 bases matching TRBD1. The CDR3 has 14 residues. The V and J ends lost 5 bases and 8 bases, in that order; junction bases with no gene match: 8. The germline V gene has CDR1 MNHEY and CDR2 SVGAGI. The CDR3 is CASSARDSLEKLFF. The CDR3 DNA sequence: TGTGCCAGCAGTGCCCGGGACAGTCTCGAAAAACTGTTTTTT.

Comments on this clone: As the CDR3 is not closed by the conserved phenylalanine or tryptophan, this likely results from a read error. The DNA is left out, because the CDR3 cannot be placed on it with certainty; the CDR3 is given as TCRdb lists it. The chain uses TRBV19 and TRBJ1-1. Both ends counted, the CDR3 spans 8 residues. The germline V gene encodes CDR1 LNHDA and CDR2 SQIVND (reference sequence). The CDR3 loop is CASIEVTG.

The chain has TRBV5-1 and TRBJ1-2, with D perhaps TRBD1 (5 bases). The germline V gene encodes CDR1 SGHRS and CDR2 YFSETQ. V lost 4 bases and J 2 bases, leaving 15 bases between the germline ends. The CDR3 sequence is 15 residues long. Here the CDR3 DNA reads TGCGCCAGCAGCAGACTGGGGCAGACCAACTATGGCTACACCTTC. Amino acid sequence: CASSRLGQTNYGYTF. The entire variable domain, with the rest obtained from reference TRBV5-1 and TRBJ1-2, is as follows: KAGVTQTPRYLIKTRGQQVTLSCSPISGHRSVSWYQQTPGQGLQFLFEYFSETQRNKGNFPGRFSGRQFSNSRSEMNVSTLELGDSALYLCASSRLGQTNYGYTFGSGTRLTVV.

This clone was detected only a few times. This chain links TRBV25-1 with TRBJ2-7; tentatively, D is TRBD2 (5 bases). CDR1 and CDR2 (germline): MGHDK, SYGVNS. The CDR3 totals 14 residues. The V end lost 2 bases, the J end lost 6 bases, and 14 bases lay between the germline ends. CDR3 amino acids: CASSERGLRVEQYF. In DNA, the CDR3 is TGTGCCAGCAGTGAACGAGGGTTGAGAGTCGAGCAGTACTTC.

The chain links TRBV4-1 to TRBJ2-7; maybe TRBD2 (5 bases). The germline V gene has CDR1 MGHRA and CDR2 YSYEKL. Trimming took 3 bases from V and 4 from J, leaving 10 bases between them. CDR3 length: 13 amino acids. CDR3 in DNA: TGCGCCAGCAGCCAGGGTCCGGGATACGAGCAGTACTTC. Protein product: CASSQGPGYEQYF.

The chain is built from TRBV6-5 and TRBJ2-4; tentatively, D is TRBD1 (5 bases). The CDR3 sequence is 15 residues long. CDR1 and CDR2 from the germline V gene are MNHEY and SVGAGI. Trimming cost V 0 bases and J 6 bases, with 12 bases left between them. This CDR3 reads CASSYSAAQGNIQYF. DNA for the CDR3: TGTGCCAGCAGTTACTCTGCAGCCCAGGGAAACATTCAGTACTTC.

The sample holds one count of this clone. The chain links TRBV7-9 to TRBJ2-7, with a tentative D call TRBD2 (5 bases). The germline V and J ends were trimmed by 4 bases and 2 bases, with 15 bases remaining between them. Germline CDR1 SEHNR, CDR2 FQNEAQ (reference sequence). The CDR3 runs 15 residues. The CDR3 DNA reads TGTGCCAGCAGCTCTGGTGAGGGATTCACCTACGAGCAGTACTTC. Translating gives CASSSGEGFTYEQYF. Together with reference TRBV7-9 and TRBJ2-7, the CDR3 gives the full variable domain: DTGVSQNPRHKITKRGQNVTFRCDPISEHNRLYWYRQTLGQGPEFLTYFQNEAQLEKSRLLSDRFSAERPKGSFSTLEIQRTEQGDSAMYLCASSSGEGFTYEQYFGPGTRLTVT.

V usage is TRBV6-1 and J usage is TRBJ2-7, with D possibly matching TRBD1 (6 bases). The germline V gene has CDR1 MNHNS and CDR2 SASEGT. There are 15 residues in the CDR3. V was trimmed by 3 bases and J by 3 bases, leaving 15 bases between them. The CDR3 coding sequence is TGTGCCAGCAGTGATATCCGACAGGCCCTCTACGAGCAGTACTTC. Translated, it gives CASSDIRQALYEQYF.

This clone was seen once. This rearrangement joins TRBV4-2 to TRBJ2-7; TRBD2 matches at 13 bases. This CDR3 spans 20 amino acids. Germline V lookup: CDR1 LGHNA, CDR2 YNFKEQ. Unmatched junction bases numbered 21, after V lost 6 bases and J lost 4 bases. The CDR3 spells CASSTTRGLAGINRGYEQYF. The CDR3 bases are TGTGCCAGCAGTACAACAAGGGGACTAGCGGGAATCAATAGGGGGTACGAGCAGTACTTC.